This TCR beta chain was sequenced during a study of shared clonotypes between healthy human individuals. Study-level points and caveats: The four-donor shared clonotypes exceeded non-shared clonotypes in generation probability, with non-shared ones scoring lower. Clonotype sharing among donors likely depends on sequencing depth. Owing to a small donor count, the genetic and exposure-history diversity represented was limited.

To note about this clone: Its antigen remains unknown.

Germline loops: CDR1 PRHDT, CDR2 FYEKMQ (reference sequence). Trimming stripped 6 bases from V and 3 bases from J, with 11 bases between. CDR3 length: 13 residues. Repertoires were generated with immunoSEQ multiplex PCR, while TCRdb's copy carries only in-frame clones and drops some. The repertoire consists of 2 million to 2.5 million clones, with roughly 91% occurring once and the leading ten covering roughly 1.7%. The naive CD8 subset, CD45RO-negative cells positively selected for CCR7, excluded terminally differentiated effector memory CD45RA+ cells. The receptor was isolated from a young man in good health. Some clones in this sample may be carry-over from other donors' samples. The sequenced material came from naive CD8+ T cells from PBMCs. V usage is TRBV13 and J usage is TRBJ1-1, with no clear D. CDR3: CASRGSLDTEAFF. In DNA form, the CDR3 reads TGTGCCAGCAGGGGCAGCTTAGACACTGAAGCTTTCTTT.